Sequencing of this TCR beta chain was carried out in a study of T cells after somatic rescue of genetic block. The data were produced by immunoSEQ multiplex PCR, yet TCRdb's version contains in-frame clones alone and is incomplete. Found here are some 70,000 clones, roughly 93% of them singletons; the top ten hold approximately 2.9%. Germline V CDR1 and CDR2: SGHNT, YYREEE (reference sequence). J gave up 4 bases and V 4 bases, and 10 bases lay outside the gene matches. CDR3 length: 15 residues. The source material was peripheral blood mononuclear cells (PBMCs). The sequence was collected from a man between 25 and 39 years old. The chain links TRBV5-4 to TRBJ1-1; 7 bases line up with TRBD1. Here the CDR3 reads CASSPTGILATEAFF. The DNA of the CDR3 is TGTGCCAGCAGCCCGACAGGGATCCTAGCCACTGAAGCTTTCTTT.